This T cell receptor (beta chain) originates from a study of cytotoxic CD8 clonotypes in ibrutinib-treated CLL. Across the whole study: The samples contained a few hundred thousand productive templates on average. They also contained an average of roughly 99,000 productive rearrangements. Study-wide findings and caveats: The clonality went up when patients responded to ibrutinib and dropped back toward baseline at progression.

Data came from immunoSEQ multiplex PCR; TCRdb stores just in-frame clones and leaves some out. The sample contains about 68,000 clones, around 84% of which appear only once. This clone has only a few counts. Its antigen remains unidentified. The specimen was PBMCs, collected at disease progression, from a patient treated with ibrutinib. The sequence was obtained from a human donor with chronic lymphocytic leukemia.

The DNA of the CDR3 is TGTGCCAGCAGCATAACAGTCAGGGATTCACCCCTCCACTTT. As protein: CASSITVRDSPLHF. The V call is TRBV5-6, the J call TRBJ1-6; perhaps TRBD1 as D (5 bases). Trimming cost V 4 bases and J 8 bases, with 13 bases left between them. The CDR3 runs 14 residues. Per the germline V gene, CDR1 is SGHDT and CDR2 is YYEEEE.